This TCR beta chain emerged from a study of blood T cell repertoires in COVID-19. Study-level background: Both acute and convalescent COVID-19 samples were obtained from the United States, Italy and Spain. The analysed material was cDNA or gDNA that came from T cells, B-cell-depleted T cells, or PBMCs.

V dropped 1 base and J dropped 0; count of bases not matched to a gene: 5. Germline loops: CDR1 SGHAT, CDR2 FQNNGV. The CDR3 extends over 16 amino acids. As processed by the authors: How many nucleated cells were present was estimated from reference gene primer amplification. Sequenced by immunoSEQ multiplex PCR; TCRdb stores in-frame clones only, minus some. From that table come the V and J calls and clone size; the DNA was used to work out D and trimming. The sample yields about 110,000 clones, 82% seen once. Sequencing used peripheral blood. This chain links TRBV11-2 with TRBJ1-2, with TRBD1 matching over 7 bases. This TCR was sampled from an elderly woman with acute or convalescent COVID-19. The CDR3 spells CASSLGSGGANYGYTF. The CDR3 nucleotides are TGTGCCAGCAGCTTAGGCTCAGGGGGAGCTAACTATGGCTACACCTTC.